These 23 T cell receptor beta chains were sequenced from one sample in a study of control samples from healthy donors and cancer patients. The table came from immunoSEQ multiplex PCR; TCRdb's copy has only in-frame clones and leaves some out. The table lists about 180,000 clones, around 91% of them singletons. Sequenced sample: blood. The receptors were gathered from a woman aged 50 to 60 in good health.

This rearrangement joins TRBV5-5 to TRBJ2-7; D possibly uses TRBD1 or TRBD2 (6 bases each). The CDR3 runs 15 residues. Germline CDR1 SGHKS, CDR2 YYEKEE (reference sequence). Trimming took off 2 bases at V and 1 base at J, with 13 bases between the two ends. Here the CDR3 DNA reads TGTGCCAGCAGCTTATCCGGGGGCTCTTCCTACGAGCAGTACTTC. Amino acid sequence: CASSLSGGSSYEQYF.

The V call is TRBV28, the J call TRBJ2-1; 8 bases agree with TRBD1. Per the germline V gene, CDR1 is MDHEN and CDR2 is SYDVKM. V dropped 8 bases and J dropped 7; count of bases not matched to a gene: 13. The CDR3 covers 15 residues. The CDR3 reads CASRHLGRGRNEQFF. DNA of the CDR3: TGTGCCAGCCGACACTTAGGCAGGGGGCGGAATGAGCAGTTCTTC.

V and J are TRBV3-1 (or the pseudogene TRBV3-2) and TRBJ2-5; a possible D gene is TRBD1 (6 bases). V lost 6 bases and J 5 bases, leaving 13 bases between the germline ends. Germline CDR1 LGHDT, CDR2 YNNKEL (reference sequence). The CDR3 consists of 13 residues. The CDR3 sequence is CASSQTGHETQYF. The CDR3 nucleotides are TGTGCCAGCAGTCAGACAGGCCACGAGACCCAGTACTTC.

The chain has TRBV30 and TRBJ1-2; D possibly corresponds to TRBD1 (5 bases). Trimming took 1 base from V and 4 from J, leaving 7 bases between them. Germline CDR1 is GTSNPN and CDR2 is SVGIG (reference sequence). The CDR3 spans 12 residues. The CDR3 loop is CAWSGQLYGYTF. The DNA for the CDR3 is TGTGCCTGGAGTGGACAGCTCTATGGCTACACCTTC. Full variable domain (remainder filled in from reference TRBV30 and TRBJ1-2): SQTIHQWPATLVQPVGSPLSLECTVEGTSNPNLYWYRQAAGRGLQLLFYSVGIGQISSEVPQNLSASRPQDRQFILSSKKLLLSDSGFYLCAWSGQLYGYTFGSGTRLTVV.

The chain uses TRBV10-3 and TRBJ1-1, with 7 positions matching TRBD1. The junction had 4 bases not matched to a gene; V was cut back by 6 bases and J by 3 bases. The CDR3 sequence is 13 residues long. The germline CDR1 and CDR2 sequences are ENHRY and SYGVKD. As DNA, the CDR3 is TGTGCCATCAGGAAAGACAGGGACACTGAAGCTTTCTTT. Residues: CAIRKDRDTEAFF.

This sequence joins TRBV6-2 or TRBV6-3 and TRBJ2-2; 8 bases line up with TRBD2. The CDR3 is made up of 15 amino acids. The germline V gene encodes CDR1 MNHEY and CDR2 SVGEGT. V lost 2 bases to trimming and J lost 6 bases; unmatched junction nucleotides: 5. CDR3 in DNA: TGTGCCAGCAGTTACGCGGGGGGCTTCCCCGGGGAGCTGTTTTTT. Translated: CASSYAGGFPGELFF.

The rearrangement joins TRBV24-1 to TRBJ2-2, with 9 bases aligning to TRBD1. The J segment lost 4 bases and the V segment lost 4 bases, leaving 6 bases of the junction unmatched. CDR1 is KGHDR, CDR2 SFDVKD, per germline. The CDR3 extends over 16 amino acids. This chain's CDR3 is CATSDSGTGLTGELFF. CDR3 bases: TGTGCCACCAGTGACTCCGGGACAGGGCTCACCGGGGAGCTGTTTTTT.

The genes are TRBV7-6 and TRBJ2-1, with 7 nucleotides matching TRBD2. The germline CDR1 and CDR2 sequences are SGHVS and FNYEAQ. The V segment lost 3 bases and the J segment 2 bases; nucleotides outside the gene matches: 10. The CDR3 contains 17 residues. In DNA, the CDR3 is TGTGCCAGCAGCTTTAGGGTAGCGGGTTTCCCCTACAATGAGCAGTTCTTC. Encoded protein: CASSFRVAGFPYNEQFF.

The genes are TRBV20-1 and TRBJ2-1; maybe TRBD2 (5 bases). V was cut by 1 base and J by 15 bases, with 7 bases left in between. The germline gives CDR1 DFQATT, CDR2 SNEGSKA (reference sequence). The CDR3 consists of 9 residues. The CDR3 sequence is CSARGRGFF. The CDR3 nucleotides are TGCAGTGCTAGAGGCCGGGGGTTCTTC.

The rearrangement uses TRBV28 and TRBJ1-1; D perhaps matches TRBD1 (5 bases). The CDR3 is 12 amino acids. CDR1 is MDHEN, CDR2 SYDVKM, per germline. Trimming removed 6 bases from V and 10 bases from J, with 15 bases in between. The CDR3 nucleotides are TGTGCCAGCAGCCCTCGGCGCAGGGCAGCTTTCTTT. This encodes CASSPRRRAAFF.

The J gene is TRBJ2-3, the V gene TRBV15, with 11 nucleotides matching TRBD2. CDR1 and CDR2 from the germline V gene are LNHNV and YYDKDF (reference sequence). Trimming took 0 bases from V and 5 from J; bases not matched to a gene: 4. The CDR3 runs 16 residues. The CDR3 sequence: CATSRDPSGGQDTQYF. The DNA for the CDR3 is TGTGCCACCAGCAGAGATCCTAGCGGGGGGCAAGATACGCAGTATTTT. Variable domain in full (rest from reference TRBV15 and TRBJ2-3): DAMVIQNPRYQVTQFGKPVTLSCSQTLNHNVMYWYQQKSSQAPKLLFHYYDKDFNNEADTPDNFQSRRPNTSFCFLDIRSPGLGDTAMYLCATSRDPSGGQDTQYFGPGTRLTVL.

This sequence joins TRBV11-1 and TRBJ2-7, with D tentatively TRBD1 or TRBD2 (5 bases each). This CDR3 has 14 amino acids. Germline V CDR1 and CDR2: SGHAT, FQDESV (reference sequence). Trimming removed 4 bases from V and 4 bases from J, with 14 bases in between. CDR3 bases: TGTGCCAGCAGCTCCCCCGGGACCTCTTACGAGCAGTACTTC. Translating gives CASSSPGTSYEQYF.

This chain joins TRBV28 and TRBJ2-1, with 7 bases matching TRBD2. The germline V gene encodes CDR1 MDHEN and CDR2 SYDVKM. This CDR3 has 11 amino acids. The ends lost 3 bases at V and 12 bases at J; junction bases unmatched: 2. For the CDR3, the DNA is TGTGCCAGCAGTTTTTGGGAGGGGCAGTTCTTC. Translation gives CASSFWEGQFF. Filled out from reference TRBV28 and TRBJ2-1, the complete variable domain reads DVKVTQSSRYLVKRTGEKVFLECVQDMDHENMFWYRQDPGLGLRLIYFSYDVKMKEKGDIPEGYSVSREKKERFSLILESASTNQTSMYLCASSFWEGQFFGPGTRLTVL.

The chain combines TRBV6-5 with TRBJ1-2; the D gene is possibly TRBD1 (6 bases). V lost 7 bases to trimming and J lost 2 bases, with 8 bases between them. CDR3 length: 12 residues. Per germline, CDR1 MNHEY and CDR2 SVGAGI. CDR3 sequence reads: CASNQGNYGYTF. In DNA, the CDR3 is TGTGCCAGCAATCAGGGGAACTATGGCTACACCTTC.

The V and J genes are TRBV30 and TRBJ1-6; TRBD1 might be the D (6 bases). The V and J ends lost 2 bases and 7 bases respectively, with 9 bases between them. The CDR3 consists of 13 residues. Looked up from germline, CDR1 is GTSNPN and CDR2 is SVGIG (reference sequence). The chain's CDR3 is CAWSPGTNSPLHF. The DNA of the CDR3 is TGTGCCTGGAGTCCCGGGACAAATTCACCCCTCCACTTT.

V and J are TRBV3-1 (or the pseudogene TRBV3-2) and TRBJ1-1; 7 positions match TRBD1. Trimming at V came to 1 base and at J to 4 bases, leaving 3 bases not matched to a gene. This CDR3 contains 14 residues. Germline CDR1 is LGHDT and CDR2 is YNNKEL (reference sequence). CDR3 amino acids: CASSQVRGGTEAFF. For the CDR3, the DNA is TGTGCCAGCAGCCAAGTCAGGGGGGGCACTGAAGCTTTCTTT.

DNA of the CDR3: TGTGCCAGCAGCTTGGGGGACTATGGCTACACCTTC. It specifies CASSLGDYGYTF. The rearrangement joins TRBV7-9 to TRBJ1-2; TRBD1 might be the D (5 bases). Germline CDR1 and CDR2: SEHNR and FQNEAQ (reference sequence). CDR3 size: 12 residues. V was cut by 3 bases and J by 3 bases, with 5 bases left in between.

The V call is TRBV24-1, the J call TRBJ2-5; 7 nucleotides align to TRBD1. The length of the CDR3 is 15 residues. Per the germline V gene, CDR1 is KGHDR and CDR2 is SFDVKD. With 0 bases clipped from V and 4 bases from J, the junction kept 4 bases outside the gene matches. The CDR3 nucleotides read TGTGCCACCAGTGATTTGCACAGGGGACGAGAGACCCAGTACTTC. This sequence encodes CATSDLHRGRETQYF.

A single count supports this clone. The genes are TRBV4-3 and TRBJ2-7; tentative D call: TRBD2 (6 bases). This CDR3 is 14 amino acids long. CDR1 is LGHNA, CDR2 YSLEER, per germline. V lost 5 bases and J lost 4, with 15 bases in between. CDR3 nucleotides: TGCGCCAGCAGCATCCAAGCGGGTGGTTACGAGCAGTACTTC. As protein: CASSIQAGGYEQYF.

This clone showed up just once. The CDR3 sequence is CATSTLGGFDTEAFF. DNA for the CDR3: TGTGCCACCAGTACCCTGGGGGGCTTCGACACTGAAGCTTTCTTT. The gene calls are TRBV15 and TRBJ1-1; a weak D match, TRBD1 (6 bases). V was clipped by 6 bases and J by 3 bases, with 17 bases between them. The length of the CDR3 is 15 residues. The germline V gene encodes CDR1 LNHNV and CDR2 YYDKDF (reference sequence).

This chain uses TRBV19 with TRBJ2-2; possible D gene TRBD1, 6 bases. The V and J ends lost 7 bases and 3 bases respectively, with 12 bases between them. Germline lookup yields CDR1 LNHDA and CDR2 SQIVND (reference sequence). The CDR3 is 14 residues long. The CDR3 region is CASKGTPHTGELFF. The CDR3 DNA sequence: TGTGCCAGTAAGGGGACACCACACACCGGGGAGCTGTTTTTT.

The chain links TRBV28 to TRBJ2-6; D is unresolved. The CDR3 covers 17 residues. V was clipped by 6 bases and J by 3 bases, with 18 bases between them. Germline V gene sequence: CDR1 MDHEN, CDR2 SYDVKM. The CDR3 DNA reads TGTGCCAGCAGCCCCCCGACGCATGGCGGTGGGGCCAACGTCCTGACTTTC. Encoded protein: CASSPPTHGGGANVLTF.

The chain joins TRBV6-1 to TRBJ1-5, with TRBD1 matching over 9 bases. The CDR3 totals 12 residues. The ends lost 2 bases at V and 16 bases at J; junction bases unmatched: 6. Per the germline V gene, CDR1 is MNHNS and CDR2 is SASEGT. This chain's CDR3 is CASSEFSGQGHF. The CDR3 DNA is TGTGCCAGCAGTGAATTTTCGGGACAGGGTCATTTT.